What follows are 16 T cell receptor beta chains derived from one specimen sequenced in a study of blood T cell repertoires in COVID-19. Clones were read by immunoSEQ multiplex PCR, and TCRdb kept only the in-frame ones, dropping some. The repertoire holds some 250,000 clones, with more than 85% as singletons. Specimen: PBMCs or T cells enriched from blood (not recorded which). The receptors stem from a man in his forties who had recovered from COVID-19.

The chain has TRBV19 and TRBJ1-5; the D is unclear. Germline CDR1 LNHDA, CDR2 SQIVND (reference sequence). The CDR3 loop spans 10 amino acids. V lost 7 bases and J 6 bases, leaving 4 bases between the germline ends. CDR3 region: CASNLQPQHF. CDR3 sequence (DNA): TGTGCCAGTAATCTTCAGCCCCAGCATTTT.

The rearrangement uses TRBV5-6 and TRBJ1-6; 9 bases are a match to TRBD1. The CDR3 loop spans 17 amino acids. Germline V lookup: CDR1 SGHDT, CDR2 YYEEEE. The trim removed 1 base at V and 9 bases at J, leaving 11 bases unmatched. The CDR3 DNA reads as TGTGCCAGCAGCTTGTGGAGGGGACAGGGAACGCGTTCACCCCTCCACTTT. Amino acids: CASSLWRGQGTRSPLHF.

V usage is TRBV5-1 and J usage is TRBJ2-7; 8 bases match TRBD1. Germline loops: CDR1 SGHRS, CDR2 YFSETQ. This CDR3 spans 14 amino acids. The trim removed 0 bases at V and 4 bases at J, leaving 3 bases unmatched. The chain's CDR3 is CASSLGDRSYEQYF. DNA of the CDR3: TGCGCCAGCAGCTTGGGGGACAGGTCTTACGAGCAGTACTTC.

This chain connects TRBV7-2 to TRBJ2-2; no reliable D call. V lost 5 bases to trimming and J lost 4 bases, with 11 bases between them. Looked up from germline, CDR1 is SGHTA and CDR2 is FQGNSA. The CDR3 sequence is 14 residues long. The CDR3 protein is CASSLGGGTGELFF. The CDR3 region has the DNA TGTGCCAGCAGCCTCGGTGGCGGCACCGGGGAGCTGTTTTTT. Drawing the rest from reference TRBV7-2 and TRBJ2-2, the complete variable domain is GAGVSQSPSNKVTEKGKDVELRCDPISGHTALYWYRQSLGQGLEFLIYFQGNSAPDKSGLPSDRFSAERTGGSVSTLTIQRTQQEDSAVYLCASSLGGGTGELFFGEGSRLTVL.

V is TRBV3-1 (or the pseudogene TRBV3-2) and J is TRBJ1-1, with D maybe TRBD1 (5 bases). V was trimmed by 1 base and J by 4 bases, leaving 7 bases between them. CDR1 and CDR2 from the germline V gene are LGHDT and YNNKEL (reference sequence). This CDR3 region has 13 residues. CDR3 DNA: TGTGCCAGCAGCCAAGTCAGGGCCACTGAAGCTTTCTTT. Translation gives CASSQVRATEAFF.

The chain recombines TRBV5-1 with TRBJ1-4, with D possibly being TRBD1 (5 bases). V shed 0 bases and J shed 5 bases, with 11 bases lying between them. Germline values: CDR1 SGHRS, CDR2 YFSETQ. CDR3 length equals 15 residues. The CDR3 DNA reads TGCGCCAGCAGCTTGGAGCCCGGGGGGAATGAAAAACTGTTTTTT. It encodes CASSLEPGGNEKLFF. Drawing the rest from reference TRBV5-1 and TRBJ1-4, the complete variable domain is KAGVTQTPRYLIKTRGQQVTLSCSPISGHRSVSWYQQTPGQGLQFLFEYFSETQRNKGNFPGRFSGRQFSNSRSEMNVSTLELGDSALYLCASSLEPGGNEKLFFGSGTQLSVL.

The chain combines TRBV10-3 with TRBJ2-7; 8 nucleotides match TRBD2. The V and J ends lost 4 bases and 6 bases, in that order; junction bases with no gene match: 8. The length of the CDR3 is 14 residues. Germline CDR1 ENHRY, CDR2 SYGVKD. The CDR3 spells CAISAAAGVPEQYF. CDR3 nucleotide sequence: TGTGCCATCAGTGCCGCAGCGGGAGTCCCCGAGCAGTACTTC.

The rearrangement uses TRBV7-9 and TRBJ2-7; possible D gene TRBD2, 6 bases. The V and J ends lost 5 bases and 3 bases respectively, with 11 bases between them. CDR1 and CDR2 (germline): SEHNR, FQNEAQ (reference sequence). CDR3 length equals 13 residues. DNA for the CDR3: TGTGCCAGCAGCCAAAACGGGGGCTACGAGCAGTACTTC. This codes for CASSQNGGYEQYF.

This chain links TRBV6-1 with TRBJ1-3, with D tentatively TRBD1 (6 bases). The germline gives CDR1 MNHNS, CDR2 SASEGT. The CDR3 sequence is 15 residues long. V gave up 2 bases and J gave up 2 bases, with 10 bases separating them. Written as DNA, the CDR3 is TGTGCCAGCAGTGAACGGGGGGCAACTGGAAACACCATATATTTT. Translated, it gives CASSERGATGNTIYF.

This chain connects TRBV19 to TRBJ2-3, with 11 bases identical to TRBD2. Germline CDR1 and CDR2: LNHDA and SQIVND (reference sequence). CDR3 length: 20 residues. J gave up 3 bases and V 6 bases, and 20 bases lay outside the gene matches. CDR3 region: CASSLLLAGGPHQRTDTQYF. The DNA of the CDR3 is TGTGCCAGTAGCCTACTGCTAGCGGGGGGACCCCACCAAAGAACAGATACGCAGTATTTT.

The rearrangement uses TRBV9 and TRBJ1-4, with a possible D match to TRBD1 (6 bases). CDR1 SGDLS and CDR2 YYNGEE come from the germline V gene. V lost 3 bases and J lost 10, with 19 bases in between. The CDR3 extends over 15 amino acids. CDR3 protein: CASSARGAGYGKLFF. The CDR3 DNA follows: TGTGCCAGCAGCGCCCGGGGGGCAGGGTACGGAAAACTGTTTTTT.

The chain combines TRBV9 with TRBJ1-1, with TRBD1 as a possible D gene (6 bases). The CDR3 has 16 amino acids. The V and J ends lost 4 bases and 3 bases respectively, with 19 bases between them. Germline-derived CDR1 and CDR2 are SGDLS and YYNGEE. This CDR3 is CASSQTRGYGDTEAFF. In nucleotides, the CDR3 is TGTGCCAGCAGCCAGACAAGGGGGTACGGGGACACTGAAGCTTTCTTT.

The V call is TRBV9, the J call TRBJ1-3, with D uncertain. With 3 bases removed from V and 1 base from J, the gap between germline ends came to 14 bases. The germline V gene encodes CDR1 SGDLS and CDR2 YYNGEE. The CDR3 is made up of 16 amino acids. The CDR3, as DNA: TGTGCCAGCAGCGCCTCCCCTTTTCGGTCTGGAAACACCATATATTTT. As protein: CASSASPFRSGNTIYF.

V usage is TRBV29-1 and J usage is TRBJ2-2; no definite D call. This CDR3 contains 14 residues. The V and J ends lost 6 bases and 1 base respectively, with 12 bases between them. Germline V gives CDR1 SQVTM, CDR2 ANQGSEA. The CDR3 region has the DNA TGCAGCGTGGAGCAGACCCGGAACACCGGGGAGCTGTTTTTT. As protein: CSVEQTRNTGELFF.

The chain has TRBV5-1 and TRBJ1-5; tentatively, D is TRBD1 (5 bases). CDR3 length equals 16 residues. CDR1 and CDR2 (germline): SGHRS, YFSETQ. The V and J ends lost 3 bases and 3 bases respectively, with 16 bases between them. CDR3 sequence reads: CASSSGEGRDNQPQHF. The CDR3 DNA reads TGCGCCAGCAGCTCCGGGGAGGGCAGGGACAATCAGCCCCAGCATTTT.

This clone was seen a single time. The chain joins TRBV28 to TRBJ2-7, with D unresolved. The CDR3 has 13 residues. Germline CDR1 MDHEN, CDR2 SYDVKM. The V gene lost 6 bases and the J gene lost 7 bases, with 16 bases spanning the gap. CDR3 in amino acids: CASSRPLLTEQYF. The CDR3 nucleotides are TGTGCCAGCAGCCGGCCACTACTTACAGAGCAGTACTTC. The full variable domain, its missing parts supplied by reference TRBV28 and TRBJ2-7, is DVKVTQSSRYLVKRTGEKVFLECVQDMDHENMFWYRQDPGLGLRLIYFSYDVKMKEKGDIPEGYSVSREKKERFSLILESASTNQTSMYLCASSRPLLTEQYFGPGTRLTVT.